A selection of T cell receptor beta chains follows, all from one sample in a study of blood T cell repertoires in COVID-19. TCRdb's copy holds only in-frame clones and misses some; the assay was immunoSEQ multiplex PCR. Of under 200,000 clones listed, about 80% are singletons. Sequencing was performed on PBMCs or T cells enriched from blood (not recorded which). These receptors were taken from a woman aged 55-69 years with acute COVID-19. Each CDR3 is given with its conserved first and last residue. The D gene is left open where the match is weak. Only some rows state a clone size, as once, few, many or a class for expanded clones.

abundance	len	d_gene	v_gene	j_gene	CDR3aa	CDR3nt
few	12	NA	TRBV9	TRBJ1-3	CASSVDGRTIYF	TGTGCCAGCAGCGTAGACGGTCGCACCATATATTTT
NA	14	NA	TRBV9	TRBJ1-1	CASSAQGRDTEAFF	TGTGCCAGCAGCGCCCAGGGAAGGGACACTGAAGCTTTCTTT
NA	15	TRBD1	TRBV18	TRBJ1-2	CASSPATGVLNGYTF	TGTGCCAGCTCACCAGCGACAGGGGTTCTCAATGGCTACACCTTC
NA	13	TRBD1	TRBV2	TRBJ2-5	CASSRDRAETQYF	TGTGCCAGCAGCCGGGACAGGGCAGAGACCCAGTACTTC
NA	11	NA	TRBV13	TRBJ2-5	CASSLVRTQYF	TGTGCCAGCAGCTTAGTGCGGACCCAGTACTTC
NA	15	NA	TRBV28	TRBJ1-1	CASSLGGVRDTEAFF	TGTGCCAGCAGTTTAGGGGGGGTTAGGGACACTGAAGCTTTCTTT
NA	14	NA	TRBV30	TRBJ1-3	CAWEDRSSGNTIYF	TGTGCCTGGGAAGACAGGAGCTCTGGAAACACCATATATTTT
NA	17	TRBD1	TRBV19	TRBJ1-6	CASTRIPQGAGNSPLHF	TGTGCCAGTACCCGGATCCCCCAGGGGGCTGGGAATTCACCCCTCCACTTT
NA	15	NA	TRBV4-3	TRBJ1-4	CASSQMQTSNEKLFF	TGCGCCAGCAGCCAAATGCAGACTTCAAATGAAAAACTGTTTTTT
NA	17	TRBD1	TRBV5-6	TRBJ2-2	CASSPLGTGDDTGELFF	TGTGCCAGCAGCCCTCTCGGGACAGGGGACGACACCGGGGAGCTGTTTTTT
NA	18	NA	TRBV5-3	TRBJ2-2	CARSTSGLLAPNTGELFF	TGTGCCAGAAGCACATCGGGACTCCTGGCCCCAAACACCGGGGAGCTGTTTTTT
NA	13	TRBD2	TRBV30	TRBJ2-1	CAWSVPAGGEQFF	TGTGCCTGGAGTGTTCCAGCGGGGGGGGAGCAGTTCTTC
NA	14	TRBD2	TRBV3-1/TRBV3-2	TRBJ2-7	CASSFVSGTDEQYF	TGTGCCAGCAGTTTTGTAAGCGGGACGGACGAGCAGTACTTC
NA	11	NA	TRBV6-5	TRBJ2-1	CASSPGFEQFF	TGTGCCAGCAGCCCAGGGTTTGAGCAGTTCTTC
NA	16	TRBD2	TRBV18	TRBJ2-1	CASSPGLAVSYNEQFF	TGTGCCAGCTCACCTGGACTAGCGGTCTCCTACAATGAGCAGTTCTTC
NA	16	TRBD1	TRBV4-1	TRBJ2-7	CASSQFPQGEIRPPYF	TGCGCCAGCAGCCAGTTTCCTCAGGGGGAAATTAGGCCCCCGTACTTC
NA	15	TRBD1	TRBV30	TRBJ1-5	CAWSAGTGFYQPQHF	TGTGCCTGGAGCGCCGGGACAGGGTTCTATCAGCCCCAGCATTTT
NA	18	TRBD2	TRBV4-3	TRBJ2-5	CASSQARYGRAEVGTQYF	TGCGCCAGCAGCCAAGCGAGATACGGGAGGGCCGAGGTTGGGACCCAGTACTTC
NA	11	NA	TRBV10-3	TRBJ2-7	CATLASDEQYF	TGTGCCACCTTAGCCTCTGACGAGCAGTACTTC
NA	15	NA	TRBV5-1	TRBJ2-1	CASSLRGNDYNEQFF	TGCGCCAGCAGCTTGCGAGGGAATGATTACAATGAGCAGTTCTTC
NA	14	NA	TRBV19	TRBJ1-5	CASSTLYGDQPQHF	TGTGCCAGTAGTACCCTTTACGGGGATCAGCCCCAGCATTTT
NA	13	NA	TRBV19	TRBJ1-3	CASRYSSGNTIYF	TGTGCCAGTAGGTACAGCTCTGGAAACACCATATATTTT
NA	14	NA	TRBV9	TRBJ1-1	CASSPQRRDTEAFF	TGTGCCAGCAGCCCACAGAGGAGGGACACTGAAGCTTTCTTT
NA	17	NA	TRBV7-9	TRBJ1-4	CASSLGGGGAINEKLFF	TGTGCCAGCAGCTTGGGCGGAGGCGGGGCGATTAATGAAAAACTGTTTTTT
once	17	TRBD2	TRBV4-2	TRBJ2-5	CASSSGTSGGALETQYF	TGTGCCAGCAGCTCCGGGACTAGCGGGGGGGCGTTGGAGACCCAGTACTTC
NA	14	TRBD1	TRBV5-5	TRBJ1-2	CASSFLGQGYGYTF	TGTGCCAGCAGCTTTTTGGGACAGGGGTACGGCTACACCTTC
once	17	NA	TRBV7-9	TRBJ2-1	CASSRPGGAAPGNEQFF	TGTGCCAGCAGCCGCCCCGGGGGAGCGGCCCCAGGCAATGAGCAGTTCTTC
many	14	NA	TRBV7-9	TRBJ2-7	CASSPASQSYEQYF	TGTGCCAGCAGCCCCGCTAGCCAATCCTACGAGCAGTACTTC
NA	11	NA	TRBV25-1	TRBJ1-1	CASTHSTEAFF	TGTGCCAGCACTCATAGCACTGAAGCTTTCTTT
NA	16	NA	TRBV10-1	TRBJ2-1	CASSESTGELGNEQFF	TGCGCCAGCAGTGAGTCGACCGGGGAATTGGGCAATGAGCAGTTCTTC
NA	12	TRBD1	TRBV11-2	TRBJ2-2	CASSPDRGELFF	TGTGCCAGCAGCCCGGACAGGGGGGAGCTGTTTTTT
NA	11	NA	TRBV2	TRBJ2-1	CASSYYNEQFF	TGTGCCAGCAGTTATTACAATGAGCAGTTCTTC
NA	14	NA	TRBV7-2	TRBJ2-5	CASSLVTVQETQYF	TGTGCCAGCAGCTTAGTGACTGTCCAAGAGACCCAGTACTTC
few	15	NA	TRBV7-9	TRBJ2-7	CASISRDKGVDEQYF	TGTGCCAGCATCTCCCGGGACAAAGGCGTCGACGAGCAGTACTTC
NA	15	TRBD1	TRBV18	TRBJ1-2	CASSPGTGAAYGYTF	TGTGCCAGCTCACCAGGGACAGGGGCCGCCTATGGCTACACCTTC
NA	15	NA	TRBV7-2	TRBJ1-5	CASSLIFTGFQPQHF	TGTGCCAGCAGCTTAATATTCACAGGGTTTCAGCCCCAGCATTTT
NA	13	NA	TRBV19	TRBJ1-4	CASGSLGDEKLFF	TGTGCCAGTGGCAGTCTCGGGGATGAAAAACTGTTTTTT
NA	15	NA	TRBV14	TRBJ1-2	CASSPRVGHSGGYTF	TGTGCCAGCAGCCCGAGGGTGGGACACTCTGGGGGCTACACCTTC
NA	16	NA	TRBV5-1	TRBJ1-1	CASSSLGALMNTEAFF	TGCGCCAGCAGCTCCTTGGGGGCACTAATGAACACTGAAGCTTTCTTT
NA	14	TRBD1	TRBV27	TRBJ1-4	CASSFSGTAGKLFF	TGTGCCAGCAGTTTTTCCGGGACAGCCGGAAAACTGTTTTTT
once	15	NA	TRBV3-1/TRBV3-2	TRBJ1-3	CASSPPGISGNTIYF	TGTGCCAGCAGCCCCCCAGGGATCTCTGGAAACACCATATATTTT
NA	15	TRBD1	TRBV14	TRBJ2-1	CASSLLYRGRYEQFF	TGTGCCAGCAGCCTACTTTACAGGGGGCGGTATGAGCAGTTCTTC
NA	15	TRBD1	TRBV4-3	TRBJ2-1	CASSQSRDRGNEQFF	TGCGCCAGCAGCCAGAGCCGGGACAGGGGGAATGAGCAGTTCTTC